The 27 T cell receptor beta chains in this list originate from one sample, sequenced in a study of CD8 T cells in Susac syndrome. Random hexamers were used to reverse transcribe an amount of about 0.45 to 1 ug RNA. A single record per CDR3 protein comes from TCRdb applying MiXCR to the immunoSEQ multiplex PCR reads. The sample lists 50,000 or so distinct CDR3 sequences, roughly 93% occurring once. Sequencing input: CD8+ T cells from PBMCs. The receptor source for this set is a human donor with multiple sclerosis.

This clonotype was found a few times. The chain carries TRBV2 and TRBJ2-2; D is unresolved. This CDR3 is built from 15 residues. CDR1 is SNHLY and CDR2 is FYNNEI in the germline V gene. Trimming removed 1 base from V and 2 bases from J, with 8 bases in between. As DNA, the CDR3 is TGTGCCAGCAGTGAAGAGGCAGCTAACACCGGGGAGCTGTTTTTT. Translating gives CASSEEAANTGELFF.

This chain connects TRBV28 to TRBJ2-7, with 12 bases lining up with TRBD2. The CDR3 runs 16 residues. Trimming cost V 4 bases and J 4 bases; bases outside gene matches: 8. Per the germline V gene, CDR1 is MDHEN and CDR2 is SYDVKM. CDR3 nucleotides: TGTGCCAGCAGTTCCGGACTAGCGGGGAAACCTTACGAGCAGTACTTC. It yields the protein CASSSGLAGKPYEQYF.

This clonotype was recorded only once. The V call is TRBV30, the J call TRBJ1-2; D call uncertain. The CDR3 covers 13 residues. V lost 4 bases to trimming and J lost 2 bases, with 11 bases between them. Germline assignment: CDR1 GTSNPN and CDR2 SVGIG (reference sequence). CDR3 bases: TGTGCCTGGACTGTAGGCGGGAACTATGGCTACACCTTC. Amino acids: CAWTVGGNYGYTF.

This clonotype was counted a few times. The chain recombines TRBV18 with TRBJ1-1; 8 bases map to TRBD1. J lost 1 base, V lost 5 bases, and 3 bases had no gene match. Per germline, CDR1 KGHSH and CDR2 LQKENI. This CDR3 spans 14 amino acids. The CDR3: CASSSGQGNTEAFF. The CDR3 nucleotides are TGTGCCAGCTCATCCGGACAGGGGAACACTGAAGCTTTCTTT. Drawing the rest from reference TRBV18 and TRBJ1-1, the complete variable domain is NAGVMQNPRHLVRRRGQEARLRCSPMKGHSHVYWYRQLPEEGLKFMVYLQKENIIDESGMPKERFSAEFPKEGPSILRIQQVVRGDSAAYFCASSSGQGNTEAFFGQGTRLTVV.

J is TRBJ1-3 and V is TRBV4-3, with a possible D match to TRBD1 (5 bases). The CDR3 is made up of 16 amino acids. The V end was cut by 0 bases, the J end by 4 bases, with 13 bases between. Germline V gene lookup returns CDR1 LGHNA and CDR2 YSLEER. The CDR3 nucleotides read TGCGCCAGCAGCCAAGATCTTAGGGGCGCGGGAAACACCATATATTTT. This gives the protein CASSQDLRGAGNTIYF.

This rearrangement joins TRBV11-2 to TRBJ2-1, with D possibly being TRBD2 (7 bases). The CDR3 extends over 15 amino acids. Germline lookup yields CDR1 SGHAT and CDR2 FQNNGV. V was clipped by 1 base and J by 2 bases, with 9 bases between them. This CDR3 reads CASSLGRGPYNEQFF. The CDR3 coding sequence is TGTGCCAGCAGCTTAGGGCGGGGGCCCTACAATGAGCAGTTCTTC.

CDR3 protein: CSACSFYTEAFF. The CDR3 coding sequence is TGCAGTGCTTGTTCCTTTTACACTGAAGCTTTCTTT. The rearrangement uses TRBV20-1 and TRBJ1-1, with D unresolved. The V gene's germline CDR1 is DFQATT and CDR2 SNEGSKA (reference sequence). The CDR3 spans 12 residues. Trimming removed 5 bases from V and 3 bases from J, with 10 bases in between.

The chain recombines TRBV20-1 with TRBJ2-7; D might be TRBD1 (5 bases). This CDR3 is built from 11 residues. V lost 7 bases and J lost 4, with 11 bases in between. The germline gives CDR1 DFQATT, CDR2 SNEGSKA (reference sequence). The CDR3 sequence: CSDKGAYEQYF. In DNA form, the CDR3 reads TGCAGTGATAAAGGGGCATACGAGCAGTACTTC.

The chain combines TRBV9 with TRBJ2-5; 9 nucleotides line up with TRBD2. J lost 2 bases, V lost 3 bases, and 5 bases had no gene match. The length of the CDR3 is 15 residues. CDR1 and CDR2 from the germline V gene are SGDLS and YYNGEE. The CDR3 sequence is CASSATRGGQETQYF. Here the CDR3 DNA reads TGTGCCAGCAGCGCGACGCGGGGGGGGCAAGAGACCCAGTACTTC.

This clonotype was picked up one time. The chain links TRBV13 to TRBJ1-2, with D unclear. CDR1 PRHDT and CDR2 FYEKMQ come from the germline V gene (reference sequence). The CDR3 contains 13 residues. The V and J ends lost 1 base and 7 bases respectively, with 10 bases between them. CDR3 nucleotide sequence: TGTGCCAGCAGCTTAGACCCGGCGAGTGGCTACACCTTC. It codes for CASSLDPASGYTF.

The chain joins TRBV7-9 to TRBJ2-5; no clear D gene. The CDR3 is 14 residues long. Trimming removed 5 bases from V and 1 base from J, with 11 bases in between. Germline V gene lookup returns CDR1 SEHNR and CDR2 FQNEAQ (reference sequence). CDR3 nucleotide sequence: TGTGCCAGCAGCCCCCCCGGGTCCCAAGAGACCCAGTACTTC. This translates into CASSPPGSQETQYF. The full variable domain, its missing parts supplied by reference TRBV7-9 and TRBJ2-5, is DTGVSQNPRHKITKRGQNVTFRCDPISEHNRLYWYRQTLGQGPEFLTYFQNEAQLEKSRLLSDRFSAERPKGSFSTLEIQRTEQGDSAMYLCASSPPGSQETQYFGPGTRLLVL.

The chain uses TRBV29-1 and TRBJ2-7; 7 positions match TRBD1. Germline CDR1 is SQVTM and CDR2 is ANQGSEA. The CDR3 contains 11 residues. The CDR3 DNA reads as TGCATCGTGGGGGACAGCTACGAGCAGTACTTC. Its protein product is CIVGDSYEQYF.

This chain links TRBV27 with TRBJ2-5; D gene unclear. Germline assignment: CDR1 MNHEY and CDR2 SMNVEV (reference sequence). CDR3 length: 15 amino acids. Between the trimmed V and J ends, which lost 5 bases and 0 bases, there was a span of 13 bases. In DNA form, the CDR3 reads TGTGCCAGCAGTCCCTTCACAATGTACCAAGAGACCCAGTACTTC. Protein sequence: CASSPFTMYQETQYF.

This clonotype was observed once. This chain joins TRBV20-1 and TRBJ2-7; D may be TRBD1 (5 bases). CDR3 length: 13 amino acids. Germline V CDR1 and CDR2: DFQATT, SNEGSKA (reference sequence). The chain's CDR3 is CSAAQGERYEQYF. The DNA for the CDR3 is TGCAGCGCAGCCCAAGGGGAACGGTACGAGCAGTACTTC.

The CDR3 bases are TGTGCCACACAGACAGGGATAGCTGAAGCTTTCTTT. As protein: CATQTGIAEAFF. The V gene is TRBV19, the J gene TRBJ1-1; 7 bases line up with TRBD1. This CDR3 has 12 amino acids. V gave up 10 bases and J gave up 6 bases; unmatched junction bases: 8. Looked up from germline, CDR1 is LNHDA and CDR2 is SQIVND (reference sequence).

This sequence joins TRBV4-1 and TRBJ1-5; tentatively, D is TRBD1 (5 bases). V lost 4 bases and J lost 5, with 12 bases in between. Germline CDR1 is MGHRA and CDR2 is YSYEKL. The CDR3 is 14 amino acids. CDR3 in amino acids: CASSLRQKDQPQHF. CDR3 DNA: TGCGCCAGCAGCCTACGACAGAAGGATCAGCCCCAGCATTTT.

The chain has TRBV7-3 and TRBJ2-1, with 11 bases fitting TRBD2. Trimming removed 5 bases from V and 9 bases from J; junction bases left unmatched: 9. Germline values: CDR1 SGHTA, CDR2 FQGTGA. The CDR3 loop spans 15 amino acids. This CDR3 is CASSAYSGGAVEQFF. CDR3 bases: TGTGCCAGCAGCGCCTATAGCGGGGGGGCCGTTGAGCAGTTCTTC. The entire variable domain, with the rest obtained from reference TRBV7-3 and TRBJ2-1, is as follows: GAGVSQTPSNKVTEKGKYVELRCDPISGHTALYWYRQSLGQGPEFLIYFQGTGAADDSGLPNDRFFAVRPEGSVSTLKIQRTERGDSAVYLCASSAYSGGAVEQFFGPGTRLTVL.

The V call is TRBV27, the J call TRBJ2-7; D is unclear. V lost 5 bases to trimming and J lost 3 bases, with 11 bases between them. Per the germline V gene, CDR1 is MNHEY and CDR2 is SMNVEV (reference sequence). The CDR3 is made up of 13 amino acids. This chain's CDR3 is CASSPKGFYEQYF. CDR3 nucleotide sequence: TGTGCCAGCAGTCCCAAAGGGTTCTACGAGCAGTACTTC.

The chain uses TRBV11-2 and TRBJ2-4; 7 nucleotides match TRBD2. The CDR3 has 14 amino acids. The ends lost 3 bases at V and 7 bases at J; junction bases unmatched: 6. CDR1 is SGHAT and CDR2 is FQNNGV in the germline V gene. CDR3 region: CASSLGLGGNIQYF. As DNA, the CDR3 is TGTGCCAGCAGCTTGGGCCTGGGGGGGAACATTCAGTACTTC.

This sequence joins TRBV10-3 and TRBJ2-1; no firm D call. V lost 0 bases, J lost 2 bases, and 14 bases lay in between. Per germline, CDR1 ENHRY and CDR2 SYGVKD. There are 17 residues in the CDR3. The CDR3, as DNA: TGTGCCATCAGTGAGTCGGTCCCGGGTGGGGCCTACAATGAGCAGTTCTTC. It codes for CAISESVPGGAYNEQFF.

This CDR3 is CASSLGRADEQYF. The CDR3 nucleotides read TGTGCCAGCAGTCTGGGGAGGGCGGACGAGCAGTACTTC. The rearrangement joins TRBV27 to TRBJ2-7, with 7 bases aligning to TRBD2. CDR3 length equals 13 residues. Losses at the gene ends were 5 bases for V and 5 bases for J; bases not matched to a gene: 6. The germline CDR1 and CDR2 sequences are MNHEY and SMNVEV (reference sequence).

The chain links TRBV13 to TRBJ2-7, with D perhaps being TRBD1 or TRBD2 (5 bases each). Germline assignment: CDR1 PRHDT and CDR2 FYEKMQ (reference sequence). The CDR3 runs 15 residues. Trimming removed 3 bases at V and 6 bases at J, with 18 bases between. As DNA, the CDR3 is TGTGCCAGCAGCTTTCTCGAGGGGAAAAGTGGCGAGCAGTACTTC. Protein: CASSFLEGKSGEQYF.

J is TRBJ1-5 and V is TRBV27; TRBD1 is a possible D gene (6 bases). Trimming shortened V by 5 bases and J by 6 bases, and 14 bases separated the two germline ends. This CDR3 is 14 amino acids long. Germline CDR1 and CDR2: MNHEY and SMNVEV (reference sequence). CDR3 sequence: CASSPRGFSQPQHF. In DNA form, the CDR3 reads TGTGCCAGCAGTCCCAGGGGATTTAGTCAGCCCCAGCATTTT.

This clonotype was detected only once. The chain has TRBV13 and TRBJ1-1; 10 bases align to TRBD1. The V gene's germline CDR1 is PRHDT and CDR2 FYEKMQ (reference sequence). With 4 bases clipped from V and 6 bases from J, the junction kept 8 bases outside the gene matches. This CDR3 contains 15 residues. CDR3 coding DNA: TGTGCCAGCAGCTACGGGACAGGGGTTGTGGCTGAAGCTTTCTTT. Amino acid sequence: CASSYGTGVVAEAFF.

CDR3 protein: CASSSRDNYNEKLFF. The DNA for the CDR3 is TGTGCCAGCAGTTCCCGGGACAATTATAATGAAAAACTGTTTTTT. The chain couples TRBV12-3 or TRBV12-4 to TRBJ1-4, with a tentative D call TRBD1 (6 bases). Deletions cut 4 bases from V and 4 bases from J, with 13 bases between. The CDR3 length is 15 residues.

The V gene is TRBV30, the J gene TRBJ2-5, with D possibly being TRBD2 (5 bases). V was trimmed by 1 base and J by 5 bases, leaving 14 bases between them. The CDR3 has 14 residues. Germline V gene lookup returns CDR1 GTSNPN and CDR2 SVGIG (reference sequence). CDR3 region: CAWSAPRRRETQYF. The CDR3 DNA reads TGTGCCTGGAGTGCACCACGGAGGAGGGAGACCCAGTACTTC.

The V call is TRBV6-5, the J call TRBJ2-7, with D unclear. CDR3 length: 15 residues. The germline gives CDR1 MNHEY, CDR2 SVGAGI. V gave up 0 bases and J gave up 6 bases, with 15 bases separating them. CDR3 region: CASSYSASISGEQYF. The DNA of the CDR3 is TGTGCCAGCAGTTACTCGGCGAGCATCAGTGGCGAGCAGTACTTC.